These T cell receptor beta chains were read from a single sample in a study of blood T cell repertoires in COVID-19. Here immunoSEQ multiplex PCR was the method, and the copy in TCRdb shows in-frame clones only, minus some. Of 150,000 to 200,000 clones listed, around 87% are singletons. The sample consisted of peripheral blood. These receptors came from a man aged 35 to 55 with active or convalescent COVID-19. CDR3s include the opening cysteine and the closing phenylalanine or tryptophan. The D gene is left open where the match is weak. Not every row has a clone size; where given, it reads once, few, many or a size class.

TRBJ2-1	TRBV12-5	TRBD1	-	TGTGCTAGTGCCTCGACAGGGGGGTCCTACAATGAGCAGTTCTTC	CASASTGGSYNEQFF
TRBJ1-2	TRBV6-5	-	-	TGTGCCAGCAGTCCCCGGCGCAGGGCAGGTGGCTACACCTTC	CASSPRRRAGGYTF
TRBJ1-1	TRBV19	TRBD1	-	TGTGCCAGTAGACCTAGGACAGGGTCCACTGAAGCTTTCTTT	CASRPRTGSTEAFF
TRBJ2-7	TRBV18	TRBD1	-	TGTGCCAGCTCAAACCGGGGGACAGGGGGCGACGAGCAGTACTTC	CASSNRGTGGDEQYF
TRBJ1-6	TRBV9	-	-	TGTGCCAGCAGCAAGAAGACAGAAAATTCACCCCTCCACTTT	CASSKKTENSPLHF
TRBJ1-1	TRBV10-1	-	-	TGCGCCAGCAGTGAGTCCAGGCACACTGAAGCTTTCTTT	CASSESRHTEAFF
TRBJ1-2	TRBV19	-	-	TGTGCCAGTACCAGCGCTTATGGCTACACCTTC	CASTSAYGYTF
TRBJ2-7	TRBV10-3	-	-	TGTGCCATCAGGGGGAGTAGTAACGAGCAGTACTTC	CAIRGSSNEQYF
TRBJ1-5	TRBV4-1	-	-	TGCGCCAGCAGCCAACGGGTAGGGGCGGATCAGCCCCAGCATTTT	CASSQRVGADQPQHF
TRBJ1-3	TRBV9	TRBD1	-	TGTGCCAGCAGCGTAGGGGGACAGGGTGGGCGAAACACCATATATTTT	CASSVGGQGGRNTIYF
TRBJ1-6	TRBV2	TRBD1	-	TGTGCCAGCAGAGGGGACAGGGGATCCGATCTGGCACCCCTCCACTTT	CASRGDRGSDLAPLHF
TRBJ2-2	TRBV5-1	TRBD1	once	TGCGCCAGCAGCGTCGGGACAGGGGTCGGAACCGGGGAGCTGTTTTTT	CASSVGTGVGTGELFF
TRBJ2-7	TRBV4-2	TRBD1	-	TGTGCCAGCAGCCAGGACCCCAGAGGGACAGCCGTTTTCTCCTACGAGCAGTACTTC	CASSQDPRGTAVFSYEQYF
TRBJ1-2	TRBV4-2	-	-	TGTGCCAGCAGCCAAGATCACGGTTATGGCTACACCTTC	CASSQDHGYGYTF
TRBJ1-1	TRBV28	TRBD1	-	TGTGCCAGCAGTATAACAGGGGCGACGGAAGCTTTCTTT	CASSITGATEAFF
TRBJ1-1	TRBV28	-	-	TGTGCCAGCACCCGAACAGTGGGGAACACTGAAGCTTTCTTT	CASTRTVGNTEAFF
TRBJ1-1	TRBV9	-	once	TGTGCCAGCAGCCCGCCCGAGGTAGGGTGGGAGGCCACTGAAGCTTTCTTT	CASSPPEVGWEATEAFF
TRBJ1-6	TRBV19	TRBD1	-	TGTGCCAGTAGTATTAGACCCTCGGCAGGGGGCGCGTATTCACCCCTCCACTTT	CASSIRPSAGGAYSPLHF
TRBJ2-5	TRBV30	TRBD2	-	TGTGCCTGGATTTCGGGACTAGCGGGGAGGTACCAAGAGACCCAGTACTTC	CAWISGLAGRYQETQYF
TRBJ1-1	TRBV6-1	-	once	TGTGCCAGCAGTGTCCCCGGGGTTGGAGTTGCGGGAACTGAAGCTTTCTTT	CASSVPGVGVAGTEAFF
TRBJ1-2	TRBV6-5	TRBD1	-	TGTGCCAGCAGAAACAGGGGGTCCGGCTATGGCTACACCTTC	CASRNRGSGYGYTF
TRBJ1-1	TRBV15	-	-	TGTGCCACCAGCAGAGATGTGGCCCAAGCTTTCTTT	CATSRDVAQAFF
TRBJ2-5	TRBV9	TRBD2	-	TGTGCCAGCAGCGTAGAAGGTAGCGGGGGTCAAGAGACCCAGTACTTC	CASSVEGSGGQETQYF
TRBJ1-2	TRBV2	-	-	TGTGCCAGTCAACTTGACTTGGGCTACACCTTC	CASQLDLGYTF
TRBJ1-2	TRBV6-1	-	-	TGTGCCAGCAGTGAAGGGCCTTGGGGGGACCTCGATGGCTACACCTTC	CASSEGPWGDLDGYTF
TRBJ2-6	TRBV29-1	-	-	TGCAGCGTTGCCCGGGACACCGACTCTGGGGCCAACGTCCTGACTTTC	CSVARDTDSGANVLTF
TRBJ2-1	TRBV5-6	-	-	TGTGCCAGCAGCTTCGGCCCGGAGAGGTCCTACAATGAGCAGTTCTTC	CASSFGPERSYNEQFF
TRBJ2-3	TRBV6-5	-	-	TGTGCCAGCGTAGGAGATAGCACAGATACGCAGTATTTT	CASVGDSTDTQYF
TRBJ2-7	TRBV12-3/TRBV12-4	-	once	TGTGCCAGCAGTTTAATCGGCTACGAGCAGTACTTC	CASSLIGYEQYF
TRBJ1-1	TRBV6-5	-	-	TGTGCCAGCAGTTCCCATGGAGGGCAGAACACTGAAGCTTTCTTT	CASSSHGGQNTEAFF
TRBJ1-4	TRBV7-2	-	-	TGTGCCAGCAGCTTGGGGCAATATGAAAAACTGTTTTTT	CASSLGQYEKLFF
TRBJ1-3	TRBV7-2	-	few	TGTGCCAGCAGCTTAATAGCGGTTTCTGGAAACACCATATATTTT	CASSLIAVSGNTIYF
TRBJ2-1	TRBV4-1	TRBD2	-	TGCGCCAGCAGCCAAGAGGGGGGGACGACCTACAATGAGCAGTTCTTC	CASSQEGGTTYNEQFF
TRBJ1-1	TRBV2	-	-	TGTGCCAGCAGAATAAAGAAAGGGGCCCCCGGCACTGAAGCTTTCTTT	CASRIKKGAPGTEAFF
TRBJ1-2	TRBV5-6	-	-	TGTGCCAGCAGCTTGGCCAGATCCTATGGCTACACCTTC	CASSLARSYGYTF
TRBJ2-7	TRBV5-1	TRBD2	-	TGCGCCAGCAGCCCGGGGCTAGCGGGGGGCACAGACTACGAGCAGTACTTC	CASSPGLAGGTDYEQYF
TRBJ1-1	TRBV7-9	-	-	TGTGCCAGCAGCTTAGGCCTCGGAGCTGAAGCTTTCTTT	CASSLGLGAEAFF
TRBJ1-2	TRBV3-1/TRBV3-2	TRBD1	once	TGTGCCAGCAGCCAAGAATATGGACAGGGGGCGGCGTACACCTTC	CASSQEYGQGAAYTF
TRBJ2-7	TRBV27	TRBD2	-	TGTGCCAGCAGTTTAACGGGGGGGAGCTACGAGCAGTACTTC	CASSLTGGSYEQYF
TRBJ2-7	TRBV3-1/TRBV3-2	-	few	TGTGCCAGCAGCCAGGGGACTCCCCGTGCCGAGCAGTACTTC	CASSQGTPRAEQYF
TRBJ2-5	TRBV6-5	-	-	TGTGCCAGCAGCCCGGGGAGGTTACAAGAGACCCAGTACTTC	CASSPGRLQETQYF
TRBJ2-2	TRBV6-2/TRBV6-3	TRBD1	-	TGTGCCAGCAGCGCCCCCAGACAGGGATCCACCGGGGAGCTGTTTTTT	CASSAPRQGSTGELFF
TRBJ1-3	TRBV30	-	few	TGTGCCTGGAGTCTTCCCCTCCCTGGAAACACCATATATTTT	CAWSLPLPGNTIYF
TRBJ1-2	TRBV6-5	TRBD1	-	TGTGCCAGCAGGTGGGGACAGGAGGATGGCTACACCTTC	CASRWGQEDGYTF
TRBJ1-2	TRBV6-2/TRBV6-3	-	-	TGTGCCAGCAGTTACAACCCAGGGCCCTATGGCTACACCTTC	CASSYNPGPYGYTF
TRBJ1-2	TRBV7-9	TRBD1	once	TGTGCCAGCAGCGCACAGGGGTATGGCTACACCTTC	CASSAQGYGYTF
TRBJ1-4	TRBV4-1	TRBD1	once	TGCGCCAGCAGCCAAACAGGGGGCGTGGGTGAAAAACTGTTTTTT	CASSQTGGVGEKLFF
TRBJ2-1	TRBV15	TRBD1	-	TGTGCCACCAGCAGAGATGTCCCGGGACAGGGTTTTACCTACAATGAGCAGTTCTTC	CATSRDVPGQGFTYNEQFF